Reported below is one TCR beta chain. The CDR3 extends over 16 amino acids. Authors' data handling: Scientists estimated how many nucleated cells there were by amplifying reference gene primers. Sequencing was performed with immunoSEQ multiplex PCR; in TCRdb, only in-frame clones are kept and a portion is missing. V, J and clone size derive from that table, while D and trimming were established from the DNA sequence. The sample contains about 460,000 clones, around nine tenths of which appear only once. The data were obtained in a study of blood T cell repertoires in COVID-19. Looking at the study overall: Donors in the United States, Italy and Spain gave samples during acute or convalescent COVID-19.

This receptor was obtained from a woman aged 55-70 years who had recovered from COVID-19. Sequencing used PBMCs or T cells enriched from blood (not recorded which). The chain couples TRBV21-1 to TRBJ1-6; the listed D gene, TRBD1, was not tested against the DNA. TRBV21-1 constitutes a pseudogene. DNA of the CDR3: TGTGCCAGCAGCAAATCAACAGGGGCCCATAATTCACCCCTCCACTTT. Amino acid sequence: CASSKSTGAHNSPLHF.